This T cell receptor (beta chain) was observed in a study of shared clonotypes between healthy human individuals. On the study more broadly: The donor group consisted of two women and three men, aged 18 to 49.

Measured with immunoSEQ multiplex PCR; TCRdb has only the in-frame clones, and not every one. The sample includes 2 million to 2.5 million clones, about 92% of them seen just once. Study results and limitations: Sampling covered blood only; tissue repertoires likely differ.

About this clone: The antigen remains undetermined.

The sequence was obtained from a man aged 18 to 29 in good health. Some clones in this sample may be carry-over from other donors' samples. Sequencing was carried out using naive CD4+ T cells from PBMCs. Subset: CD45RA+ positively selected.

In DNA form, the CDR3 reads TGTGCCAGCAGCAAAACGGCAGACAACTATGGCTACACCTTC. Translating gives CASSKTADNYGYTF. The chain carries TRBV7-2 and TRBJ1-2; D is unclear. Trimming stripped 5 bases from V and 2 bases from J, with 12 bases between. Germline V gives CDR1 SGHTA, CDR2 FQGNSA. The CDR3 totals 14 residues.